The subject of this entry is one T cell receptor beta chain. The sample is drawn from a study of blood T cell repertoires in COVID-19. About the study: Acute-phase and convalescent COVID-19 samples originated in the United States, Italy and Spain.

CDR3 size: 13 residues. The ends were cut back, 6 bases at V and 0 bases at J, with 9 bases in the middle. Per the germline V gene, CDR1 is SGHKS and CDR2 is YYEKEE (reference sequence). Per the original data handling: Using reference gene primer amplification, nucleated cell counts were estimated. Profiling relied on immunoSEQ multiplex PCR, and the TCRdb table lists in-frame clones only, not all of them. V and J calls plus clone size are reproduced from that table; the DNA served to infer D and trimming. This sample has around 70,000 clones, with approximately 85% found just once. The chain recombines TRBV5-5 with TRBJ1-2; unclear D gene. The sequenced sample consisted of peripheral blood. This clonotype originated in a human donor in a cohort sampled during active COVID-19. As DNA, the CDR3 is TGTGCCAGCAAGAGGGATTCTAACTATGGCTACACCTTC. Its protein is CASKRDSNYGYTF.